This TCR beta chain appears in the sequencing data of a study of cytomegalovirus exposure and HLA in healthy donors. Sequenced by immunoSEQ multiplex PCR; TCRdb stores in-frame clones only, minus some. The table includes approximately 230,000 clones, roughly nine tenths detected once. Germline loops: CDR1 SQVTM, CDR2 ANQGSEA. Trimming removed 6 bases from V and 7 bases from J; junction bases left unmatched: 11. The CDR3 length is 13 residues. This clonotype was obtained from a man between 18 and 29 years old in good health and CMV-seropositive. The V call is TRBV29-1, the J call TRBJ2-7, with 8 bases that match TRBD1. What was sequenced was PBMCs. The CDR3 is CSVIWDRLGEQYF. The CDR3 DNA follows: TGCAGCGTAATATGGGACAGGCTCGGGGAGCAGTACTTC.